This T cell receptor (beta chain) is drawn from a study of regulatory T cells in long-lasting Graves disease. CDR3 length equals 15 residues. Trimming took 4 bases from V and 6 from J; bases not matched to a gene: 8. CDR1 and CDR2 from the germline V gene are SQVTM and ANQGSEA. Building the TCR beta libraries relied on iRepertoire HTBI primers, and CDR3 regions underwent Arm-PCR. One entry per CDR3 protein results from TCRdb running MiXCR on the multiplex PCR reads. Among 400,000 to 550,000 distinct CDR3 sequences, roughly 15% were seen once, and the ten largest hold about 23%. Time point defined: newly diagnosed GD, antithyroid drugs for less than 3 months. TCR sequences were obtained from RNA taken from PBMCs. The sample was also reused in another study, on T cells in Graves' hyperthyroidism and ophthalmopathy.

The material sequenced was peripheral blood mononuclear cells (PBMCs), taken at new diagnosis, from a patient treated with antithyroid drugs. The V call is TRBV29-1, the J call TRBJ1-6; TRBD1 agrees at 8 bases. The origin of this receptor is a woman under 30 with Graves disease. CDR3 sequence: CSVAQTGELNSPLHF. The CDR3 DNA is TGCAGCGTTGCCCAGACAGGGGAACTTAATTCACCCCTCCACTTT.